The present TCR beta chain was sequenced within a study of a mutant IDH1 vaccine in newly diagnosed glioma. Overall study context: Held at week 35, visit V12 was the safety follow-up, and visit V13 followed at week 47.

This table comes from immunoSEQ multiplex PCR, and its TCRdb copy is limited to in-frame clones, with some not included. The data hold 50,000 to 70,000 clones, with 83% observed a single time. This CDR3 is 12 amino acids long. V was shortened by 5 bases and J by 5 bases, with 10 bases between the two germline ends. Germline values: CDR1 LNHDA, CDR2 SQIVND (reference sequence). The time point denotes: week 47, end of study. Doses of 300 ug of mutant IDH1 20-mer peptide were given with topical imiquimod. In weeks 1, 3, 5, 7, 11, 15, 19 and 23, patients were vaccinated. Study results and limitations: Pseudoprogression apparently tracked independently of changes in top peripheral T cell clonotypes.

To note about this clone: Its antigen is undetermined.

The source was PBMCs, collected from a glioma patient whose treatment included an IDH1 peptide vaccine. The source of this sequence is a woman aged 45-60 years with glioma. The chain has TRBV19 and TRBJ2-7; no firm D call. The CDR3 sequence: CASSRRPDEQYF. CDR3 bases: TGTGCCAGTAGTCGCAGGCCGGACGAGCAGTACTTC.